Described below is a single T cell receptor (beta chain) sequence and its context. Its antigen is still unknown. Naive CD8 T cells were picked out by sorting for CD8+CD4-CCR7+CD45RA+. These data are taken from a study of molecular identifiers for immune sequencing clone quantification. Study outcomes and limitations: Among under 1.1 million naive cells, spiked Jurkat TCR RNA from a single cell was reportedly detectable. Barcode-sharing identical TCR molecules could underestimate highly expanded clone sizes.

TCRdb re-called the PCR reads through MiXCR, storing one row per CDR3 protein. The sample consists of hundreds of thousands of distinct CDR3 sequences, about 25% of them appearing once. The CDR3 spans 17 residues. Germline V gene lookup returns CDR1 MDHEN and CDR2 SYDVKM. V was clipped by 1 base and J by 8 bases; unmatched bases: 11. The source material was naive CD8+ T cells from blood, with Jurkat cell RNA spiked in. Specified subset: FACS-sorted CD8+CD4-CCR7+CD45RA+ naive T cells. The genes are TRBV28 and TRBJ2-1; 10 bases align to TRBD2. The TCR was taken from a human donor in good health. Some libraries in this study had Jurkat cell RNA spiked in. The CDR3 bases are TGTGCCAGCAGTTTATACCCCGCTAGCGGGAGTACGGATGAGCAGTTCTTC. Protein sequence: CASSLYPASGSTDEQFF.